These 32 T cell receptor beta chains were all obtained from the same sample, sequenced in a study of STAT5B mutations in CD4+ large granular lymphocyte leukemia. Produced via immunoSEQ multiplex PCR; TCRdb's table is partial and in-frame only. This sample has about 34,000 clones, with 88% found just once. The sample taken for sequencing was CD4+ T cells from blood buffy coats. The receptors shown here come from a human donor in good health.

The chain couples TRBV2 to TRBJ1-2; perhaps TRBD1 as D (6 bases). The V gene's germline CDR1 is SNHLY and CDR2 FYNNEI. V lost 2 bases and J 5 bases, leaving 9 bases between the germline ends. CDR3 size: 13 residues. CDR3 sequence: CASSEQGPYGYTF. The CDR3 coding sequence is TGTGCCAGCAGTGAACAGGGGCCATATGGCTACACCTTC.

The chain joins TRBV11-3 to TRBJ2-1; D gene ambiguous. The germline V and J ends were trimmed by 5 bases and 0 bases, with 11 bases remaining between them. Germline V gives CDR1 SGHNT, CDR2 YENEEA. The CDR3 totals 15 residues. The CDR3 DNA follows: TGTGCCAGCAGCCTAGGAGCTAGCTCCTACAATGAGCAGTTCTTC. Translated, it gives CASSLGASSYNEQFF.

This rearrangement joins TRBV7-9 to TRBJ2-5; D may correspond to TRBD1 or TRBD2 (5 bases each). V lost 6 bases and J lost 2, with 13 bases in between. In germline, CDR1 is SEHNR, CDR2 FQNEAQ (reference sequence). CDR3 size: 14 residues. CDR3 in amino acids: CASRPGTLQETQYF. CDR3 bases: TGTGCCAGCAGACCCGGGACCTTACAAGAGACCCAGTACTTC.

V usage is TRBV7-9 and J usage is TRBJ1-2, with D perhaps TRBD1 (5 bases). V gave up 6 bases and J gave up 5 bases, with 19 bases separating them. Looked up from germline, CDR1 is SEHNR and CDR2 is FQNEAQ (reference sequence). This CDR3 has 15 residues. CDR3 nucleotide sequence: TGTGCCAGCAGTCGCACCTCGGCAGGGCATTATGGCTACACCTTC. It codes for CASSRTSAGHYGYTF.

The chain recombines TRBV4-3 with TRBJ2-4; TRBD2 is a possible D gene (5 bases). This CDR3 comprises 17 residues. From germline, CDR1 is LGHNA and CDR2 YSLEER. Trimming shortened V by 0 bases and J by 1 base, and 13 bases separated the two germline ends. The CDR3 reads CASSQDFGPGAKNIQYF. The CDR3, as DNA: TGCGCCAGCAGCCAAGATTTCGGCCCGGGGGCCAAAAACATTCAGTACTTC.

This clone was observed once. CDR3 DNA sequence: TGTGCCAGCAGCTTGGCTTCCCGAGGGCTTGTTAGGAACACTACTGAAGCTTTCTTT. Encoded protein: CASSLASRGLVRNTTEAFF. The chain combines TRBV7-9 with TRBJ1-1; D uncertain. With 3 bases removed from V and 5 bases from J, the gap between germline ends came to 28 bases. This CDR3 spans 19 amino acids. Germline V gene sequence: CDR1 SEHNR, CDR2 FQNEAQ (reference sequence).

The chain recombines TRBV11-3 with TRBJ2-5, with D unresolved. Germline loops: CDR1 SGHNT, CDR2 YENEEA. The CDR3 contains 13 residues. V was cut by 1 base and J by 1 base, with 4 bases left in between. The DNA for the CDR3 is TGTGCCAGCAGCTTAGGAGCCCAAGAGACCCAGTACTTC. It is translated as CASSLGAQETQYF. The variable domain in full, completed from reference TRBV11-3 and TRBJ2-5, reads EAGVVQSPRYKIIEKKQPVAFWCNPISGHNTLYWYLQNLGQGPELLIRYENEEAVDDSQLPKDRFSAERLKGVDSTLKIQPAELGDSAVYLCASSLGAQETQYFGPGTRLLVL.

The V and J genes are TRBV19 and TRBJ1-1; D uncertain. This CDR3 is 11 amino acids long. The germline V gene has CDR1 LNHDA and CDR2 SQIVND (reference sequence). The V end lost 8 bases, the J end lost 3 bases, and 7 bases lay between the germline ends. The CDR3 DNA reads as TGTGCCAGTCGACGGGACACTGAAGCTTTCTTT. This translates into CASRRDTEAFF. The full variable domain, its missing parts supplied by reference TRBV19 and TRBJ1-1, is DGGITQSPKYLFRKEGQNVTLSCEQNLNHDAMYWYRQDPGQGLRLIYYSQIVNDFQKGDIAEGYSVSREKKESFPLTVTSAQKNPTAFYLCASRRDTEAFFGQGTRLTVV.

The CDR3 loop reads CASSYRGGYGYTF. As DNA, the CDR3 is TGTGCCAGCAGTTATCGAGGGGGCTATGGCTACACCTTC. This chain links TRBV6-6 with TRBJ1-2; tentatively, D is TRBD1 (6 bases). The V and J ends lost 3 bases and 4 bases respectively, with 9 bases between them. The CDR3 consists of 13 residues. CDR1 and CDR2 (germline): MNHNY, SVGAGI (reference sequence).

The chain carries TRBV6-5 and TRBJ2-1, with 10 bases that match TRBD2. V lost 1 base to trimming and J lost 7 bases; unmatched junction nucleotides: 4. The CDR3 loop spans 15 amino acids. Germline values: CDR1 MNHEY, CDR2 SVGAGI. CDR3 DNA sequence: TGTGCCAGCAGTTACTTTGCAGCGGGGGGGAATGAGCAGTTCTTC. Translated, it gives CASSYFAAGGNEQFF.

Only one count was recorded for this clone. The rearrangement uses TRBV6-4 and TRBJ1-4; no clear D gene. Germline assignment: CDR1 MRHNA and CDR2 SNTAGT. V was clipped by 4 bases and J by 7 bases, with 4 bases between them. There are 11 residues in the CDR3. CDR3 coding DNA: TGTGCCAGCAGTGCGGGTGAAAAACTGTTTTTT. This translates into CASSAGEKLFF.

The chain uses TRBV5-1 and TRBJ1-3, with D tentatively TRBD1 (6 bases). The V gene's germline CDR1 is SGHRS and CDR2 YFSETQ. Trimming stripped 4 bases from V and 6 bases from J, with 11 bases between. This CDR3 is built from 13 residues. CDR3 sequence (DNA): TGCGCCAGCAGCGTAAACAGGGAAAACACCATATATTTT. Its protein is CASSVNRENTIYF. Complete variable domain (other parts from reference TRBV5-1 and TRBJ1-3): KAGVTQTPRYLIKTRGQQVTLSCSPISGHRSVSWYQQTPGQGLQFLFEYFSETQRNKGNFPGRFSGRQFSNSRSEMNVSTLELGDSALYLCASSVNRENTIYFGEGSWLTVV.

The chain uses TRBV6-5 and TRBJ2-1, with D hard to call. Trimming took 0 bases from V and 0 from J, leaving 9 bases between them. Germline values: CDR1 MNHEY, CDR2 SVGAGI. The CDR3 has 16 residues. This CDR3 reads CASSYSPDPSYNEQFF. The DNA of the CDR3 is TGTGCCAGCAGTTACTCCCCAGATCCCTCCTACAATGAGCAGTTCTTC.

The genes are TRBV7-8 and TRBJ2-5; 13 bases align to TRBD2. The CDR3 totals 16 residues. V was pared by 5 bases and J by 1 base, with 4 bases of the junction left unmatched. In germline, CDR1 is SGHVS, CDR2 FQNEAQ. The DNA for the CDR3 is TGTGCCAGCAGCCCTAGACTAGCGGGGGGCCAAGAGACCCAGTACTTC. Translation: CASSPRLAGGQETQYF.

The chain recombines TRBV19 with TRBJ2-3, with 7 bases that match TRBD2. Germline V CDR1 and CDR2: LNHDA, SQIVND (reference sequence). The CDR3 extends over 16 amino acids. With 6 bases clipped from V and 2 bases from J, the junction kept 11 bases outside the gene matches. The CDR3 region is CASRVGGTTLTDTQYF. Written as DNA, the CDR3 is TGTGCCAGTAGAGTCGGCGGGACTACTCTCACAGATACGCAGTATTTT.

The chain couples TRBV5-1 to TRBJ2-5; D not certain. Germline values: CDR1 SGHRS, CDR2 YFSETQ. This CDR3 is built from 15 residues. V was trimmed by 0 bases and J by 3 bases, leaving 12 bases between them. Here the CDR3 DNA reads TGCGCCAGCAGCTTGGCCGTAGTCGCAGAAGAGACCCAGTACTTC. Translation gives CASSLAVVAEETQYF.

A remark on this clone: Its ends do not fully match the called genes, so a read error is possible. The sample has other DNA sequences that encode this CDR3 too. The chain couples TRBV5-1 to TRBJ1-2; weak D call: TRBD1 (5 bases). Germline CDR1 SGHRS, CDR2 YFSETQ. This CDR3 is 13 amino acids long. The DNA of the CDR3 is TGCGCCAGCAGTTTGGAGTGGGGGGGTGGCTACACCTTC. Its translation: CASSLEWGGGYTF.

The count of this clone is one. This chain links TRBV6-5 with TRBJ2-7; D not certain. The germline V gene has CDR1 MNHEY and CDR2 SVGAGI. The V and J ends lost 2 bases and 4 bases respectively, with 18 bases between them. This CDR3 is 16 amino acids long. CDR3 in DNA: TGTGCCAGCAGTTACCGAGGAGCGTGGCTCTCATACGAGCAGTACTTC. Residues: CASSYRGAWLSYEQYF.

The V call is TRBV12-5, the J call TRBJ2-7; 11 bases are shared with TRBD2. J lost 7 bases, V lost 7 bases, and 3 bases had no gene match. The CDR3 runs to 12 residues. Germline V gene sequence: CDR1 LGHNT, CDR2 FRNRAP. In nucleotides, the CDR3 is TGTGCTAGTGTGCTAGCGGGAGGAGAGCAGTACTTC. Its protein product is CASVLAGGEQYF.

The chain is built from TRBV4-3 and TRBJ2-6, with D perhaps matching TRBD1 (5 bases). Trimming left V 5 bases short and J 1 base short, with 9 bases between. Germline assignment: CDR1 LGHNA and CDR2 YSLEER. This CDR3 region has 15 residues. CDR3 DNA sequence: TGCGCCAGCAGCGCGAGGACATCTGGGGCCAACGTCCTGACTTTC. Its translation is CASSARTSGANVLTF.

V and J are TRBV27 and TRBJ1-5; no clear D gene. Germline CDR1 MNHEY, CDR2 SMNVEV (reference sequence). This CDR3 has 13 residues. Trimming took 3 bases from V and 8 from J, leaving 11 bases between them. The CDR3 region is CASSFRGREPQHF. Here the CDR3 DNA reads TGTGCCAGCAGTTTTCGAGGGAGGGAGCCCCAGCATTTT.

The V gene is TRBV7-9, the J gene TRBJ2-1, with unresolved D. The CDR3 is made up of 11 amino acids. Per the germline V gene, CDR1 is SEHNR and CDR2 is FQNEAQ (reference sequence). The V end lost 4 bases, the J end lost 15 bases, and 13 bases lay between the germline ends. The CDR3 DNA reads TGTGCCAGCAGCTCCCCCTTTCTGGGGTTCTTC. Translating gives CASSSPFLGFF.

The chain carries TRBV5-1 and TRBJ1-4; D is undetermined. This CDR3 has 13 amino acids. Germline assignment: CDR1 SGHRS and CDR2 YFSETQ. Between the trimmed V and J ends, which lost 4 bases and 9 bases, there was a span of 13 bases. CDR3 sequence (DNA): TGCGCCAGCAGCATCCAACTTGGGAAAAAACTGTTTTTT. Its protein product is CASSIQLGKKLFF.

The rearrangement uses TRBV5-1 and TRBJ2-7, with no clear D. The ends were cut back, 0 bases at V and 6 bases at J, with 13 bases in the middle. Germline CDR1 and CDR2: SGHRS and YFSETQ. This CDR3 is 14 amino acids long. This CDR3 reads CASSLVQPSGEQYF. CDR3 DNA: TGCGCCAGCAGCTTGGTACAGCCGTCCGGCGAGCAGTACTTC.

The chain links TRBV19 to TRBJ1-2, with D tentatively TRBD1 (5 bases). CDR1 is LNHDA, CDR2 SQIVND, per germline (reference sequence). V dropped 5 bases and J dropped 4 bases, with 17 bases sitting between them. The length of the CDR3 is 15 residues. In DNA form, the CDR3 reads TGTGCCAGTAGTCACACAACGACAGTCCTCTATGGCTACACCTTC. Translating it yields CASSHTTTVLYGYTF.

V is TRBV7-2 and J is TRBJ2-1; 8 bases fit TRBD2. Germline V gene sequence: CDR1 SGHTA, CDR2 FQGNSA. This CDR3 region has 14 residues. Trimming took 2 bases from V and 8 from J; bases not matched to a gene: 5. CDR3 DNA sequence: TGTGCCAGCAGCTTAACGGGAGGGTCCCATGAGCAGTTCTTC. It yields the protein CASSLTGGSHEQFF.

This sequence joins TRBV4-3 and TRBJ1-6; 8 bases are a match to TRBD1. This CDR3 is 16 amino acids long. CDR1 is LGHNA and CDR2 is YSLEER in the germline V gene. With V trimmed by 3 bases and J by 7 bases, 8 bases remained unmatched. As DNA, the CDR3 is TGCGCCAGCAGCCAGACACCAGGACAGGGAAATTCACCCCTCCACTTT. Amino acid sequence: CASSQTPGQGNSPLHF.

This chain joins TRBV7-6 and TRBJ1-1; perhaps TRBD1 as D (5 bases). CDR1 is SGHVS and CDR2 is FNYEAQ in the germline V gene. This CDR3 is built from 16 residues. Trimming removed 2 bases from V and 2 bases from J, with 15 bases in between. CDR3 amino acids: CASSLRGTEANTEAFF. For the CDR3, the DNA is TGTGCCAGCAGCTTAAGGGGTACGGAAGCTAACACTGAAGCTTTCTTT.

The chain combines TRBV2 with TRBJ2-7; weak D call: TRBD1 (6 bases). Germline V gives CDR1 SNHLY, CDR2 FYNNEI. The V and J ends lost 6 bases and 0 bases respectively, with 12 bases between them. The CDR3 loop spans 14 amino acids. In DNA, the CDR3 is TGTGCCAGCAGCGCTCCGACAGGCTCCTACGAGCAGTACTTC. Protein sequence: CASSAPTGSYEQYF.

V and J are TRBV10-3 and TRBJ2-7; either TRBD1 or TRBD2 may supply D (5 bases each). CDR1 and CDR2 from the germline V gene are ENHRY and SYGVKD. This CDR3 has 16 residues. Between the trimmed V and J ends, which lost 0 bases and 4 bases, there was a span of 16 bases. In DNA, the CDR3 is TGTGCCATCAGTGAGTCGAAAGGAGCAGGGAGATACGAGCAGTACTTC. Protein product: CAISESKGAGRYEQYF.

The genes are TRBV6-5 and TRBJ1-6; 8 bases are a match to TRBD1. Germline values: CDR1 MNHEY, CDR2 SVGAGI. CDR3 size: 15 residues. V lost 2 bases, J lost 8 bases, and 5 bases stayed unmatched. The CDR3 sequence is CASSYGQGAYSPLHF. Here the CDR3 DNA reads TGTGCCAGCAGTTACGGTCAGGGGGCGTATTCACCCCTCCACTTT.

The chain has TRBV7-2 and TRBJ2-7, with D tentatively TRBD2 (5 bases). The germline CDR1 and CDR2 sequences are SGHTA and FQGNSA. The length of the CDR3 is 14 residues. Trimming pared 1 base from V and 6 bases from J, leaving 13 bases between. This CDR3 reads CASSLVRSRGEQYF. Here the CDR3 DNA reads TGTGCCAGCAGCTTAGTTCGGTCCCGGGGCGAGCAGTACTTC.